Shown below are 27 T cell receptor beta chains from a single sample sequenced in a study of CD8 T cells in ankylosing spondylitis. Overall study findings and caveats: There was a TCR beta motif, made of several highly homologous variants, that appeared characteristic of ankylosing spondylitis blood.

TCRdb re-derived calls from the 5' RACE reads in MiXCR, one entry per CDR3 protein. The sample carries 200,000 to 250,000 distinct CDR3 sequences, around 18% recorded once. Their antigens remain unidentified. The sample was blood, either unsorted or a sorted T cell fraction (not recorded which). The receptors were gathered from a male donor with ankylosing spondylitis.

The genes are TRBV19 and TRBJ2-1; a possible D gene is TRBD2 (6 bases). This CDR3 comprises 15 residues. From germline, CDR1 is LNHDA and CDR2 SQIVND (reference sequence). V lost 7 bases, J lost 2 bases, and 15 bases lay in between. The CDR3 DNA follows: TGTGCCAGTACCCCGGCCAGCGGGCCCTACAATGAGCAGTTCTTC. Protein: CASTPASGPYNEQFF.

This clonotype was found a few times. The chain recombines TRBV4-1 with TRBJ2-7; TRBD1 matches 12 bases. Germline trimming cut 0 bases from V and 5 bases from J; bases unmatched to any gene: 5. Germline V lookup: CDR1 MGHRA, CDR2 YSYEKL. The CDR3 runs to 16 residues. For the CDR3, the DNA is TGCGCCAGCAGCCAAGACCTGGGGACAGGGGGCCACGAGCAGTACTTC. Its protein product is CASSQDLGTGGHEQYF.

This clonotype was seen a handful of times. The rearrangement joins TRBV4-1 to TRBJ2-1; unclear D gene. Germline CDR1 reads MGHRA; CDR2 reads YSYEKL. V shed 1 base and J shed 9 bases, with 13 bases lying between them. The CDR3 loop spans 14 amino acids. In nucleotides, the CDR3 is TGCGCCAGCAGCCAAGTCGGAGTAGCCGTTGAGCAGTTCTTC. Its protein product is CASSQVGVAVEQFF.

The chain is built from TRBV6-1 and TRBJ2-5; 9 bases match TRBD2. The CDR3 consists of 14 residues. V lost 4 bases, J lost 5 bases, and 5 bases stayed unmatched. The germline gives CDR1 MNHNS, CDR2 SASEGT. The CDR3 DNA is TGTGCCAGCAGTGGCGGGGGGGCCTATGAGACCCAGTACTTC. It encodes CASSGGGAYETQYF.

This clonotype has a handful of counts. The rearrangement joins TRBV7-3 to TRBJ2-7, with 8 positions matching TRBD2. J was trimmed by 3 bases and V by 2 bases; bases with no gene match: 6. Per germline, CDR1 SGHTA and CDR2 FQGTGA. The CDR3 loop spans 15 amino acids. For the CDR3, the DNA is TGTGCCAGCAGCTTATTTAGCGGGGTAGACTACGAGCAGTACTTC. Translation: CASSLFSGVDYEQYF. The variable domain in full, with the rest retrieved from reference TRBV7-3 and TRBJ2-7, is GAGVSQTPSNKVTEKGKYVELRCDPISGHTALYWYRQSLGQGPEFLIYFQGTGAADDSGLPNDRFFAVRPEGSVSTLKIQRTERGDSAVYLCASSLFSGVDYEQYFGPGTRLTVT.

In this sample, this clonotype turned up a few times. The chain recombines TRBV4-1 with TRBJ2-7; D possibly corresponds to TRBD1 (5 bases). This CDR3 has 12 amino acids. Germline CDR1 reads MGHRA; CDR2 reads YSYEKL. The V gene lost 3 bases and the J gene lost 5 bases, with 8 bases spanning the gap. The CDR3: CASSHVGDEQYF. Here the CDR3 DNA reads TGCGCCAGCAGCCACGTAGGGGACGAGCAGTACTTC.

The chain employs TRBV11-2 and TRBJ2-1; D gene ambiguous. The CDR3 is 19 amino acids. Germline CDR1 SGHAT, CDR2 FQNNGV. V lost 5 bases and J lost 6, with 29 bases in between. CDR3 in amino acids: CASSNSIVTTTSFFNEQFF. CDR3 DNA: TGTGCCAGCAGCAACTCGATAGTGACAACCACCTCCTTTTTCAATGAGCAGTTCTTC.

This sequence joins TRBV29-1 and TRBJ2-1; TRBD1 is a possible D gene (5 bases). Germline V gives CDR1 SQVTM, CDR2 ANQGSEA. Trimming shortened V by 8 bases and J by 5 bases, and 13 bases separated the two germline ends. CDR3 size: 12 residues. The CDR3 spells CSPVGPDNEQFF. The CDR3 DNA follows: TGCAGCCCGGTGGGGCCGGACAATGAGCAGTTCTTC.

CDR3 sequence (DNA): TGCAGTGCTAGAGATTGGGGGGATGAAAAACTGTTTTTT. This translates into CSARDWGDEKLFF. The gene calls are TRBV20-1 and TRBJ1-4; a weak D match, TRBD1 (5 bases). Trimming pared 0 bases from V and 6 bases from J, leaving 8 bases between. This CDR3 is 13 amino acids long. Germline V gene data show CDR1 as DFQATT and CDR2 as SNEGSKA (reference sequence).

A few counts support this clonotype. The CDR3 sequence is CASSQVGIPRAETQYF. The CDR3 nucleotides are TGTGCCAGCAGCCAAGTTGGAATCCCTAGGGCAGAGACCCAGTACTTC. The chain carries TRBV3-1 and TRBJ2-5; D uncertain. From germline, CDR1 is LGHDT and CDR2 YNNKEL (reference sequence). V lost 1 base to trimming and J lost 4 bases, with 16 bases between them. This CDR3 contains 16 residues.

The chain couples TRBV7-2 to TRBJ2-2; perhaps TRBD2 as D (5 bases). In germline, CDR1 is SGHTA, CDR2 FQGNSA. The CDR3 consists of 14 residues. With 7 bases removed from V and 7 bases from J, the gap between germline ends came to 16 bases. CDR3 DNA: TGTGCCAGCACCTTCTTAGCGCCAGGCGGGGAGCTGTTTTTT. Its protein product is CASTFLAPGGELFF.

With regard to this clonotype: A read error is likely, as this CDR3 ends without the conserved phenylalanine or tryptophan. The chain recombines TRBV4-1 with TRBJ2-1; 8 nucleotides line up with TRBD2. Germline assignment: CDR1 MGHRA and CDR2 YSYEKL. The J segment lost 4 bases and the V segment lost 3 bases, leaving 11 bases of the junction unmatched. CDR3 length: 17 amino acids. CDR3 protein: CASSQPSAGGLYNEQFL. The CDR3, as DNA: TGCGCCAGCAGCCAGCCTTCCGCGGGGGGTCTTTACAATGAGCAGTTCCTC.

This clonotype was counted many times. The CDR3 DNA is TGCAGCGTCGAGACAGGGCAAAGTGACATTCAGTACTTC. Translating gives CSVETGQSDIQYF. The gene calls are TRBV29-1 and TRBJ2-4; 7 nucleotides match TRBD1. Germline CDR1 reads SQVTM; CDR2 reads ANQGSEA. V dropped 6 bases and J dropped 8; count of bases not matched to a gene: 10. This CDR3 has 13 amino acids.

The chain combines TRBV7-9 with TRBJ2-7; 7 bases map to TRBD1. There are 11 residues in the CDR3. Trimming removed 5 bases from V and 13 bases from J; junction bases left unmatched: 8. Germline assignment: CDR1 SEHNR and CDR2 FQNEAQ (reference sequence). CDR3 sequence (DNA): TGTGCCAGCAGCCCCGACAGGGTTTTCTACTTC. Its translation: CASSPDRVFYF.

This clonotype was recorded a few times. The J gene is TRBJ1-1, the V gene TRBV4-1; D gene ambiguous. V was clipped by 0 bases and J by 1 base, with 18 bases between them. The germline V gene has CDR1 MGHRA and CDR2 YSYEKL. The CDR3 has 18 residues. CDR3 region: CASSQEDLGGLGNTEAFF. Here the CDR3 DNA reads TGCGCCAGCAGCCAAGAAGATTTAGGAGGGCTTGGGAACACTGAAGCTTTCTTT.

The gene calls are TRBV4-3 and TRBJ1-1; D gene uncertain. CDR1 and CDR2 (germline): LGHNA, YSLEER. The CDR3 has 15 residues. V shed 0 bases and J shed 4 bases, with 12 bases lying between them. CDR3 bases: TGCGCCAGCAGCCAAGATAACAAACCCCTCACTGAAGCTTTCTTT. Amino acid sequence: CASSQDNKPLTEAFF.

The chain carries TRBV5-1 and TRBJ2-7; TRBD2 matches at 8 bases. This CDR3 comprises 15 residues. After removal of 3 bases from V and 1 base from J, the junction contained 6 bases not matched to a gene. The germline CDR1 and CDR2 sequences are SGHRS and YFSETQ. The DNA of the CDR3 is TGCGCCAGCAGCTGGGGGCGGGAGGATTCCTACGAGCAGTACTTC. Translation: CASSWGREDSYEQYF.

The gene calls are TRBV6-6 and TRBJ1-5; the D is unclear. This CDR3 is 12 amino acids long. Germline V CDR1 and CDR2: MNHNY, SVGAGI (reference sequence). The ends were cut back, 0 bases at V and 14 bases at J, with 11 bases in the middle. The CDR3 DNA is TGTGCCAGCAGTTACTCTGGGGTTCCAGAGCATTTT. It specifies CASSYSGVPEHF.

CDR3 nucleotides: TGTGCCAGCAGTTTAGGTCCAGGGGGGTTGGGCAATGAGCAGTTCTTC. This sequence encodes CASSLGPGGLGNEQFF. The chain has TRBV27 and TRBJ2-1; TRBD1 might be the D (7 bases). Trimming pared 2 bases from V and 6 bases from J, leaving 17 bases between. CDR1 and CDR2 from the germline V gene are MNHEY and SMNVEV (reference sequence). There are 16 residues in the CDR3.

CDR3 in amino acids: CASSQRLGRYEQYF. CDR3 nucleotides: TGTGCCAGCAGCCAAAGACTAGGCAGGTACGAGCAGTACTTC. The chain combines TRBV3-1 with TRBJ2-7, with D possibly matching TRBD2 (6 bases). With 2 bases removed from V and 4 bases from J, the gap between germline ends came to 12 bases. Germline assignment: CDR1 LGHDT and CDR2 YNNKEL (reference sequence). The length of the CDR3 is 14 residues.

This chain joins TRBV11-2 and TRBJ1-1; D may be TRBD1 (6 bases). Deletions cut 0 bases from V and 0 bases from J, with 8 bases between. Germline V gives CDR1 SGHAT, CDR2 FQNNGV. CDR3 length equals 15 residues. The CDR3 DNA reads as TGTGCCAGCAGCTTAGAGACAGGCCTGAACACTGAAGCTTTCTTT. It codes for CASSLETGLNTEAFF.

The chain joins TRBV10-3 to TRBJ2-1; TRBD2 might be the D (5 bases). In germline, CDR1 is ENHRY, CDR2 SYGVKD. Trimming shortened V by 6 bases and J by 6 bases, and 21 bases separated the two germline ends. This CDR3 has 16 residues. The CDR3 region is CAIRNDPPKGANEQFF. CDR3 DNA sequence: TGTGCCATCAGAAACGACCCCCCAAAGGGAGCCAATGAGCAGTTCTTC.

The rearrangement uses TRBV13 and TRBJ2-7, with 11 nucleotides matching TRBD2. The germline V gene encodes CDR1 PRHDT and CDR2 FYEKMQ (reference sequence). The J segment lost 6 bases and the V segment lost 5 bases, leaving 9 bases of the junction unmatched. The CDR3 contains 15 residues. The CDR3 loop is CASSLKGLAEREQYF. CDR3 nucleotides: TGTGCCAGCAGCCTAAAGGGACTAGCGGAACGCGAGCAGTACTTC. The entire variable domain, with the rest obtained from reference TRBV13 and TRBJ2-7, is as follows: AAGVIQSPRHLIKEKRETATLKCYPIPRHDTVYWYQQGPGQDPQFLISFYEKMQSDKGSIPDRFSAQQFSDYHSELNMSSLELGDSALYFCASSLKGLAEREQYFGPGTRLTVT.

This clonotype turned up a few times. This chain uses TRBV7-6 with TRBJ2-5, with D unresolved. Germline CDR1 is SGHVS and CDR2 is FNYEAQ. The ends were cut back, 4 bases at V and 0 bases at J, with 9 bases in the middle. This CDR3 region has 14 residues. CDR3 DNA: TGTGCCAGCAGCTACCAGGAGTACCAAGAGACCCAGTACTTC. It translates to CASSYQEYQETQYF.

This rearrangement joins TRBV2 to TRBJ1-1; D may be TRBD1 (5 bases). CDR1 SNHLY and CDR2 FYNNEI come from the germline V gene. Trimming left V 3 bases short and J 0 bases short, with 17 bases between. CDR3 size: 17 residues. In nucleotides, the CDR3 is TGTGCCAGCAGTGATTTGGTCGAGGGGACGATGAACACTGAAGCTTTCTTT. It yields the protein CASSDLVEGTMNTEAFF. Based on the CDR3 plus reference TRBV2 and TRBJ1-1, the full variable domain is EPEVTQTPSHQVTQMGQEVILRCVPISNHLYFYWYRQILGQKVEFLVSFYNNEISEKSEIFDDQFSVERPDGSNFTLKIRSTKLEDSAMYFCASSDLVEGTMNTEAFFGQGTRLTVV.

The table lists this clonotype with a few counts. The rearrangement joins TRBV20-1 to TRBJ2-5, with 16 bases fitting TRBD2. Germline loops: CDR1 DFQATT, CDR2 SNEGSKA (reference sequence). J was trimmed by 4 bases and V by 1 base; bases with no gene match: 12. This CDR3 is built from 19 residues. CDR3 protein: CSARALPGLAGGPGETQYF. The CDR3 region has the DNA TGCAGTGCTAGAGCCCTCCCGGGACTAGCGGGAGGGCCAGGAGAGACCCAGTACTTC.

V and J are TRBV6-6 and TRBJ1-4, with 8 bases identical to TRBD1. The J segment lost 8 bases and the V segment lost 7 bases, leaving 6 bases of the junction unmatched. This CDR3 is built from 13 residues. Per the germline V gene, CDR1 is MNHNY and CDR2 is SVGAGI (reference sequence). In DNA form, the CDR3 reads TGTGCCAGCACAGGGGGCGGGGACGAAAAACTGTTTTTT. Protein sequence: CASTGGGDEKLFF.